This TCR beta chain derives from a study of cytomegalovirus exposure and HLA in healthy donors. On the study more broadly: T cells numbering around 170 million yielded 95 million to 140 million unique TCR beta sequences in an earlier analysis.

The junction had 4 bases not matched to a gene; V was cut back by 4 bases and J by 0 bases. CDR3 length: 15 residues. Germline values: CDR1 SGHTA, CDR2 FQGTGA. Amplification used 60 Vbeta primers and 13 Jbeta primers. Profiling relied on immunoSEQ multiplex PCR, and the TCRdb table lists in-frame clones only, not all of them. The repertoire holds more than 100,000 clones, with roughly 85% as singletons. As regards this clone: Other DNA sequences within the sample encode an identical CDR3.

This chain connects TRBV7-3 to TRBJ2-3, with TRBD2 identical over 7 bases. The TCR sequence derives from a man aged 40-50 years in good health and CMV-seronegative. Sample: PBMCs. The CDR3: CASSSSGASTDTQYF. CDR3 bases: TGTGCCAGCAGCTCGAGCGGGGCGAGCACAGATACGCAGTATTTT.